In its sample, the clone carrying this TCR beta chain was seen once. Its antigen is not identified. This entry comes from a study of T cell responses to AZD1222 COVID-19 vaccine. Study conclusions and caveats: The donor group comprised mostly white British people and more females; the analysis possibly underestimated clonal diversity.

Produced via immunoSEQ multiplex PCR; TCRdb's table is partial and in-frame only. The profile covers hundreds of thousands of clones, with just over 90% appearing a single time and around 1% taken by the ten largest. Specimen: peripheral blood, collected on day 0 of MenACWY control vaccination. The clonotype originates from an adult in good health.

Here the CDR3 DNA reads TGTGCCAGCTCACCCCCGGACAGAGGAGGATCCCAGCCCCAGCATTTT. Protein product: CASSPPDRGGSQPQHF. The chain links TRBV18 to TRBJ1-5, with a tentative D call TRBD1 (6 bases). The CDR3 extends over 16 amino acids. Germline CDR1 is KGHSH and CDR2 is LQKENI. Trimming removed 3 bases at V and 7 bases at J, with 19 bases between.